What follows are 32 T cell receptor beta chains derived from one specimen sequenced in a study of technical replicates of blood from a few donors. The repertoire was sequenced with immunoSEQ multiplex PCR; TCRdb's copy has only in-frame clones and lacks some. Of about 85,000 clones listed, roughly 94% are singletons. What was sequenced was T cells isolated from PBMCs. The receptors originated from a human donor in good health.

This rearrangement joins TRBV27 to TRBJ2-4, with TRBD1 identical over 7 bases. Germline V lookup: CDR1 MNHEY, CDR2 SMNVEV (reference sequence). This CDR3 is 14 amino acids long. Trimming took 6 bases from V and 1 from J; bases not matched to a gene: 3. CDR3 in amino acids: CASRTGMAKNIQYF. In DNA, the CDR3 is TGTGCCAGCAGGACAGGGATGGCCAAAAACATTCAGTACTTC.

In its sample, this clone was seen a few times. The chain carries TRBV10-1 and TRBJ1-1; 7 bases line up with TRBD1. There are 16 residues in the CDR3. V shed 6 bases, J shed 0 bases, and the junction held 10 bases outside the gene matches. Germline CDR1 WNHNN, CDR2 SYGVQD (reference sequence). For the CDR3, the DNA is TGCGCCAGCAGCCCAATACCGGACAGGCTGAACACTGAAGCTTTCTTT. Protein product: CASSPIPDRLNTEAFF.

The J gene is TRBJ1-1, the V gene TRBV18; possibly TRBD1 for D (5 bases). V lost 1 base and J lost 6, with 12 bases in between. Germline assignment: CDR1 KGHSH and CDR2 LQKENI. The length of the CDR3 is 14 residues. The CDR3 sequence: CASSPQAGPAEAFF. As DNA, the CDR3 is TGTGCCAGCTCACCACAGGCAGGGCCAGCTGAAGCTTTCTTT.

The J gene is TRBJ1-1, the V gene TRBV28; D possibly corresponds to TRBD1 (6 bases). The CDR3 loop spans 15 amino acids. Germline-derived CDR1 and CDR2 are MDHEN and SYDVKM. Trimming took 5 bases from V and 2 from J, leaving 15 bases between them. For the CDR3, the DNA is TGTGCCAGCAGTCTCCGGACAGAGGGCAACACTGAAGCTTTCTTT. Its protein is CASSLRTEGNTEAFF.

The CDR3 DNA sequence: TGTGCCAGCAGGGAGAGCGGGAGTGCATACAATGAGCAGTTCTTC. Its translation: CASRESGSAYNEQFF. V and J are TRBV2 and TRBJ2-1, with 8 bases that match TRBD2. From germline, CDR1 is SNHLY and CDR2 FYNNEI. This CDR3 is 15 amino acids long. The V gene end was trimmed by 6 bases and the J gene end by 4 bases; junction bases not matched to a gene: 8.

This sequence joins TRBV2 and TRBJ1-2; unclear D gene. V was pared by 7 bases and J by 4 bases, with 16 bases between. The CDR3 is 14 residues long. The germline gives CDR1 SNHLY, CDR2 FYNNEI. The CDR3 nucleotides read TGTGCCAGCAAACGGGAGAGTACTGCCTATGGCTACACCTTC. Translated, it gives CASKRESTAYGYTF.

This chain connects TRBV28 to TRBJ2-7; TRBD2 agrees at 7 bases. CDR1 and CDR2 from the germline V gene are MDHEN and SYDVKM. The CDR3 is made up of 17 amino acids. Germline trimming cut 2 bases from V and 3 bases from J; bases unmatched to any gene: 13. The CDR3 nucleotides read TGTGCCAGCAGTTTACCTATGACCGGGACTACCAGCTACGAGCAGTACTTC. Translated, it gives CASSLPMTGTTSYEQYF. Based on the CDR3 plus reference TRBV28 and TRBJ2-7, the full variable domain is DVKVTQSSRYLVKRTGEKVFLECVQDMDHENMFWYRQDPGLGLRLIYFSYDVKMKEKGDIPEGYSVSREKKERFSLILESASTNQTSMYLCASSLPMTGTTSYEQYFGPGTRLTVT.

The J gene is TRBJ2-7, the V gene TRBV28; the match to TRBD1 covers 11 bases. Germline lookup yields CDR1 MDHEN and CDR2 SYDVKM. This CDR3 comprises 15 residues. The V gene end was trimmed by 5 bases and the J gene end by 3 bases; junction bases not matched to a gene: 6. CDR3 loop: CASSPGQGAVYEQYF. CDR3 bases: TGTGCCAGCAGTCCCGGACAGGGGGCAGTCTACGAGCAGTACTTC.

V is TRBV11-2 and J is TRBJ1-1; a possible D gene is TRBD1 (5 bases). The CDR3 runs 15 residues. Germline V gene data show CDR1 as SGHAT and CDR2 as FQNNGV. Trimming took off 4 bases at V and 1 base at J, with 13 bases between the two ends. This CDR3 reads CASSSGDSKNTEAFF. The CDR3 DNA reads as TGTGCCAGCAGCTCGGGGGACTCCAAGAACACTGAAGCTTTCTTT.

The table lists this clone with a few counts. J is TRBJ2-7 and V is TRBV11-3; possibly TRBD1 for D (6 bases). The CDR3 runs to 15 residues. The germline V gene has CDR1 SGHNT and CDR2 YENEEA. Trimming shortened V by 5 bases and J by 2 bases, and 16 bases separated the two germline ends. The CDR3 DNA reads TGTGCCAGCAGCCTGGACAGAACCACTACCTACGAGCAGTACTTC. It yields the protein CASSLDRTTTYEQYF.

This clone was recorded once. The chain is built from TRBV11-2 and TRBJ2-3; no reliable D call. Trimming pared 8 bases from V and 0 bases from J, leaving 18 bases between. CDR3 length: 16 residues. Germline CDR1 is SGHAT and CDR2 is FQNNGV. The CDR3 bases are TGTGCCAGCGAGTCGGAGCTGTATGCCAGCACAGATACGCAGTATTTT. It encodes CASESELYASTDTQYF.

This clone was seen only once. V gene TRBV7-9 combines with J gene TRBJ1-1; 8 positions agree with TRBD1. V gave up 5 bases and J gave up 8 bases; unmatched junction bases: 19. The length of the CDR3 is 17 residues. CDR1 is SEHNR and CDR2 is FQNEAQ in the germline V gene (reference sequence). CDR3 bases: TGTGCCAGCAGCGACAGGGGCAAGATGGGTTTTGGGATCGAAGCTTTCTTT. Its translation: CASSDRGKMGFGIEAFF.

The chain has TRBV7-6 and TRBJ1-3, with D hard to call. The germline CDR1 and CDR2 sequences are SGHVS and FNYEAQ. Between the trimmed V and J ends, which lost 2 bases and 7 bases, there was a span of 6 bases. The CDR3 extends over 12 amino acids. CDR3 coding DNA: TGTGCCAGCAGCTTAAATAGCAACACCATATATTTT. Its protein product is CASSLNSNTIYF.

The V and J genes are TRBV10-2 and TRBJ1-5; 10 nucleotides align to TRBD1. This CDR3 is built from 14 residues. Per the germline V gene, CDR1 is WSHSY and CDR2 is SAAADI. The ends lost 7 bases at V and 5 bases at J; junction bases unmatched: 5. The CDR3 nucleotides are TGCGCCAGCACGAGACAGGGGGCCGATCAGCCCCAGCATTTT. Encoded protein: CASTRQGADQPQHF.

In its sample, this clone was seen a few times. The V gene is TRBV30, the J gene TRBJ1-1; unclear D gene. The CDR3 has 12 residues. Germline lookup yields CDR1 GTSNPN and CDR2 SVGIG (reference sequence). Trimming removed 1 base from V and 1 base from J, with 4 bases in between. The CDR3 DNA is TGTGCCTGGAGTGGCGCGAACACTGAAGCTTTCTTT. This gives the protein CAWSGANTEAFF.

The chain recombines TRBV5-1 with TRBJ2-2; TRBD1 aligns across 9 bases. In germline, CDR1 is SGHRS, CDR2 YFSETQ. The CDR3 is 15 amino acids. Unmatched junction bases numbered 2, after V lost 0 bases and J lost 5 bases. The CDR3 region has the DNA TGCGCCAGCAGCTTGGTCGACAGGGGGACCGGGGAGCTGTTTTTT. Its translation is CASSLVDRGTGELFF.

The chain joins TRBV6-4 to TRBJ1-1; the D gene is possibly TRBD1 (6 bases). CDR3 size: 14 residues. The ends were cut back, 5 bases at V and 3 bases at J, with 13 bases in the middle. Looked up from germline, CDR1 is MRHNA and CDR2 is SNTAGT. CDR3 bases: TGTGCCAGCAGTCTCACCAGGGGAGACACTGAAGCTTTCTTT. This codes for CASSLTRGDTEAFF.

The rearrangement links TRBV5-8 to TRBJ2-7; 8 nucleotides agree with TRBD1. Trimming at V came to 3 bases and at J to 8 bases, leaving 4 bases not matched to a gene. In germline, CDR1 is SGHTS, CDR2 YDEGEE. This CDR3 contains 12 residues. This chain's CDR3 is CASSSDRAKQYF. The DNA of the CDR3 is TGTGCCAGCAGCTCGGACAGGGCCAAGCAGTACTTC.

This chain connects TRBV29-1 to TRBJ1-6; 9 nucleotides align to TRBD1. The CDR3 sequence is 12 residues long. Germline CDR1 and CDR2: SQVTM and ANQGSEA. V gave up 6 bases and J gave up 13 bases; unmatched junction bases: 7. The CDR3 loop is CSVSGQGQPLHF. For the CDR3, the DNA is TGCAGCGTCTCCGGACAGGGGCAGCCCCTCCACTTT.

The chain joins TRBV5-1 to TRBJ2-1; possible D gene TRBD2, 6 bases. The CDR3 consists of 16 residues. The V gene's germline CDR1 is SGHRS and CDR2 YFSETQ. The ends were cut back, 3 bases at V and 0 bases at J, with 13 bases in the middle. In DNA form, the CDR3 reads TGCGCCAGCAGCTCCCCAGCGGGCCGCTCCTACAATGAGCAGTTCTTC. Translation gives CASSSPAGRSYNEQFF.

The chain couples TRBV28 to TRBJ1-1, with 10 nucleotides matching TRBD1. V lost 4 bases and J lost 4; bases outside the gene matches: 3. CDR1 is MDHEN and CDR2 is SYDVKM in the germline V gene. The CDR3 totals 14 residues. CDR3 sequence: CASSSGQGSTEAFF. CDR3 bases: TGTGCCAGCAGTTCGGGACAGGGGTCCACTGAAGCTTTCTTT.

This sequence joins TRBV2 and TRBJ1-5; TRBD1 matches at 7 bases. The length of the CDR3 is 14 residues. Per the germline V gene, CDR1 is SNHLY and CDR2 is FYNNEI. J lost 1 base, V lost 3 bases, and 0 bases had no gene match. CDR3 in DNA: TGTGCCAGCAGTGAGGACAGGAGCAATCAGCCCCAGCATTTT. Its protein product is CASSEDRSNQPQHF. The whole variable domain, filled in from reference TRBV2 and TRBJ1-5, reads EPEVTQTPSHQVTQMGQEVILRCVPISNHLYFYWYRQILGQKVEFLVSFYNNEISEKSEIFDDQFSVERPDGSNFTLKIRSTKLEDSAMYFCASSEDRSNQPQHFGDGTRLSIL.

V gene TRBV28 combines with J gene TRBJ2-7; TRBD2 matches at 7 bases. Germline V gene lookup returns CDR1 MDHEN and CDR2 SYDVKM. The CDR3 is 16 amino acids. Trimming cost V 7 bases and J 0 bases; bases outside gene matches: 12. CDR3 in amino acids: CASTPGLADSSYEQYF. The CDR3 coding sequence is TGTGCCAGCACCCCGGGCCTAGCGGATAGCTCCTACGAGCAGTACTTC.

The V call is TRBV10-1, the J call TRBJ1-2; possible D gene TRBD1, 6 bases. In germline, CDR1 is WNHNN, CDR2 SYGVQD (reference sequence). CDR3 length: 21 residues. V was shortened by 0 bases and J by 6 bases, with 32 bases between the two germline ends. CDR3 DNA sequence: TGCGCCAGCAGTGAGTCAGGCGTGGGGGCACTTCCCCAACGCGTAGAGGATGGCTACACCTTC. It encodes CASSESGVGALPQRVEDGYTF.

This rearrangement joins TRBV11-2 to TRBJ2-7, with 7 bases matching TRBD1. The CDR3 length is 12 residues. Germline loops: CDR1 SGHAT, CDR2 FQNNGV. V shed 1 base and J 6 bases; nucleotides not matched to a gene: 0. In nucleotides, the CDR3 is TGTGCCAGCAGCTTAGCAGGGGGCGAGCAGTACTTC. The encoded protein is CASSLAGGEQYF.

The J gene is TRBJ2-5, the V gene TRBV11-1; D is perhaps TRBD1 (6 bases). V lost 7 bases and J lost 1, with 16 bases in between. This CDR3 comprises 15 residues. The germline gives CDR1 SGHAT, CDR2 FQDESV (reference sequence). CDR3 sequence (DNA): TGTGCCAGCACCAAATCGAGGGGGATCCAAGAGACCCAGTACTTC. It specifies CASTKSRGIQETQYF.

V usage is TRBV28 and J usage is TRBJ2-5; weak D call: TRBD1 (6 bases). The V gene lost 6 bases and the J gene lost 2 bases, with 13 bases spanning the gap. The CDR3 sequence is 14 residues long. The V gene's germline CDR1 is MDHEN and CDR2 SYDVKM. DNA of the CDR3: TGTGCCAGCAGACAGGGAACAAGACAAGAGACCCAGTACTTC. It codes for CASRQGTRQETQYF.

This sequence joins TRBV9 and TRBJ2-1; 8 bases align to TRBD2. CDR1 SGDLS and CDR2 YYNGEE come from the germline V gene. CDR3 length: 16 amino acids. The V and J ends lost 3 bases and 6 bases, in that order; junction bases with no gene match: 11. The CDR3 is CASSDILADNFNEQFF. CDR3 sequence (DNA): TGTGCCAGCAGCGACATACTAGCGGACAACTTCAATGAGCAGTTCTTC.

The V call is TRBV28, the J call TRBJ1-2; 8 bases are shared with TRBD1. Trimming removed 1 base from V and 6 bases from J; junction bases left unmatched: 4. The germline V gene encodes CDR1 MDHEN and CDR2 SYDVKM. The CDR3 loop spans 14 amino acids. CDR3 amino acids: CASSLFRGLNGYTF. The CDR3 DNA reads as TGTGCCAGCAGTTTATTCAGGGGGCTTAATGGCTACACCTTC.

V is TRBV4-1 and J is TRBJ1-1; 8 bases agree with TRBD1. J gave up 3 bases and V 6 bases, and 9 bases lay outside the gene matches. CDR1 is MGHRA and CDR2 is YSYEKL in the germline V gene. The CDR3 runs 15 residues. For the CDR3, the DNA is TGCGCCAGCAGTCTCAGGGGGCAGGGGGACACTGAAGCTTTCTTT. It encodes CASSLRGQGDTEAFF.

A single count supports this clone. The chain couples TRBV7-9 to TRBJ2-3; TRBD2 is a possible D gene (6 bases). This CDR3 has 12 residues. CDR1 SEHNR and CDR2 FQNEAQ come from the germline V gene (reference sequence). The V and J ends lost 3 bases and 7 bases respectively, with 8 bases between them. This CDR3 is CASSLGGNTQYF. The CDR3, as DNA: TGTGCCAGCAGCTTGGGGGGAAATACGCAGTATTTT.

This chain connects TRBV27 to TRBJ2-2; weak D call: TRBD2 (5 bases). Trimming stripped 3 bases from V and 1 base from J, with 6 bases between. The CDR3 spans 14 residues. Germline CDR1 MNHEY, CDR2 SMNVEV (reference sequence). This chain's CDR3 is CASSFEGNTGELFF. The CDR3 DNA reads TGTGCCAGCAGTTTCGAGGGGAACACCGGGGAGCTGTTTTTT.